Sequencing of this T cell receptor (beta chain) was carried out in a study of blood T cells in healthy people across ages. The CDR3 consists of 15 residues. CDR1 is ENHRY, CDR2 SYGVKD, per germline. Trimming stripped 8 bases from V and 1 base from J, with 18 bases between. A second PCR, run for about 6 to 11 cycles, used a sample-barcoded 5' primer plus a J-beta primer mix. TCRdb itself ran the 5' RACE reads through MiXCR, one entry per CDR3 protein. The table records some 780,000 distinct CDR3 sequences, around three fifths of them present only once. The chain employs TRBV10-3 and TRBJ2-7; D gene unclear. The origin of this receptor is a man aged 40-50 years in good health. The material sequenced was blood. The CDR3 sequence is CAILDAYGDSYEQYF. CDR3 sequence (DNA): TGTGCCATCTTGGATGCGTATGGGGATTCCTACGAGCAGTACTTC.